Included here is one TCR beta chain sequence, with context. The entry originates in a study of cytomegalovirus exposure and HLA in healthy donors. Among the donors, all were healthy bone marrow donors. The donors, nominally healthy at sampling, likely had unrecorded immune exposures. Primers for the PCR totalled 60 Vbeta and 13 Jbeta. Here immunoSEQ multiplex PCR was the method, and the copy in TCRdb shows in-frame clones only, minus some. The table includes under 200,000 clones, 65% to 85% detected once. V shed 4 bases and J shed 0 bases, with 11 bases lying between them. The CDR3 extends over 15 amino acids. CDR1 is MGHDK, CDR2 SYGVNS, per germline.

The sequence was obtained from a man between 45 and 60 years old in good health and CMV-seronegative. The sample taken for sequencing was PBMCs. The chain combines TRBV25-1 with TRBJ2-3, with D maybe TRBD2 (5 bases). The CDR3 loop is CASSGSSGSTDTQYF. The CDR3 DNA reads as TGTGCCAGCAGTGGTTCGAGCGGTAGCACAGATACGCAGTATTTT. Full variable domain (rest looked up from reference TRBV25-1 and TRBJ2-3): EADIYQTPRYLVIGTGKKITLECSQTMGHDKMYWYQQDPGMELHLIHYSYGVNSTEKGDLSSESTVSRIRTEHFPLTLESARPSHTSQYLCASSGSSGSTDTQYFGPGTRLTVL.